The present TCR beta chain was sequenced within a study of PD-1 blockade in mismatch repair-deficient tumors. Across the whole study: Patients had around 12 mismatch repair-deficient cancer types, all previously treated and progressing.

Trimming cost V 2 bases and J 2 bases, with 6 bases left between them. CDR1 is MRHNA, CDR2 SNTAGT, per germline. CDR3 length equals 13 residues. This clone qualifies as medium-sized (0.01 to 0.1%). Produced via immunoSEQ multiplex PCR; TCRdb's table is partial and in-frame only. Among approximately 38,000 clones listed, around 75% were seen once. V usage is TRBV6-4 and J usage is TRBJ2-5; TRBD1 is a possible D gene (6 bases). This sequence originates from an adult with mismatch repair-deficient cancer. The sample here was peripheral blood, taken 4 weeks after starting pembrolizumab. In nucleotides, the CDR3 is TGTGCCAGCAGTGACGGGACACAAGAGACCCAGTACTTC. Residues: CASSDGTQETQYF.